In its sample, the clone carrying this T cell receptor beta chain was seen a few times. From blood CD8+ and CD4+ T cells, TCR beta sequences were generated. Each multiple sclerosis control was a treatment-naive patient with relapsing-remitting disease that was either stable or active. TEMRA cells were enriched by FACS, while CD8+ and CD4+ T cells were obtained through a negative isolation that was performed magnetically. V lost 1 base and J lost 2; bases outside the gene matches: 4. The CDR3 sequence is 18 residues long. Germline assignment: CDR1 SGHNT and CDR2 YENEEA. This record comes from a study of CD8 T cells in Susac syndrome. RNA totalling 0.5 to 1 ug underwent reverse transcription with random hexamers. It was immunoSEQ multiplex PCR that amplified TCR beta CDR3 across 54 Vbeta and 13 Jbeta. TCRdb reprocessed the immunoSEQ multiplex PCR reads via MiXCR and lists one record per CDR3 protein. The sample consists of 250,000 or so distinct CDR3 sequences, 93% of them appearing once.

The sample taken for sequencing was CD4+ T cells from PBMCs. The origin of this receptor is a human donor with multiple sclerosis. V gene TRBV11-3 combines with J gene TRBJ2-4; TRBD2 agrees at 14 bases. Here the CDR3 reads CASSLGRTSGRTKNIQYF. The DNA for the CDR3 is TGTGCCAGCAGCTTAGGGAGGACTAGCGGGAGGACCAAAAACATTCAGTACTTC.